This entry describes one TCR beta chain. The data stem from a study of T cell changes during pregnancy in multiple sclerosis. Trimming removed 4 bases from V and 0 bases from J, with 12 bases in between. This CDR3 is built from 15 residues. The germline V gene encodes CDR1 MNHEY and CDR2 SMNVEV (reference sequence). Only in-frame clones appear in the TCRdb table, and some are missing; sequencing was by immunoSEQ multiplex PCR. The table lists tens of thousands of clones, around 91% of them singletons. The chain links TRBV27 to TRBJ2-5; D is perhaps TRBD1 (6 bases). The receptor comes from a female donor with multiple sclerosis, enrolled in a pregnancy study. This sample comprised CD8+ T cells from peripheral blood mononuclear cells, obtained after pregnancy. The CDR3, as DNA: TGTGCCAGCAGTTGGTACAGGGACGACCAAGAGACCCAGTACTTC. It yields the protein CASSWYRDDQETQYF.